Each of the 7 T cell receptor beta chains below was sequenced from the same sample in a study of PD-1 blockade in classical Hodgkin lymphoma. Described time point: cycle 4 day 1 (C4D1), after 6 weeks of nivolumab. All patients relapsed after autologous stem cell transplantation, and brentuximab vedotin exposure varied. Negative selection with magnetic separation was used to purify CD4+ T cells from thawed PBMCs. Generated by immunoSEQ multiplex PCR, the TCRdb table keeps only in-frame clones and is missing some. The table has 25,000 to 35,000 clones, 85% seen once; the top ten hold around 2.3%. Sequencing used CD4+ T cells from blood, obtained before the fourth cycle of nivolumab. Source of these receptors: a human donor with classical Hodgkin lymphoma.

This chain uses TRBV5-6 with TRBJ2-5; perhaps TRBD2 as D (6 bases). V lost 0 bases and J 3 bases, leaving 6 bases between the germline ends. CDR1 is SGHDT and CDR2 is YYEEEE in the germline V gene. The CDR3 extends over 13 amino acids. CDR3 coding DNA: TGTGCCAGCAGCTTGGGGGGGGAAGAGACCCAGTACTTC. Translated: CASSLGGEETQYF.

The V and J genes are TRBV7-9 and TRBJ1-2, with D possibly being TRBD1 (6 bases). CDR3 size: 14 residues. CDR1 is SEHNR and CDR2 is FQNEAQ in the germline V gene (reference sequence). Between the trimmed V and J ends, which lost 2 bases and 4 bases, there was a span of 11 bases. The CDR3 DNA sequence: TGTGCCAGCAGCTTACTCATGGACAGCTATGGCTACACCTTC. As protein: CASSLLMDSYGYTF.

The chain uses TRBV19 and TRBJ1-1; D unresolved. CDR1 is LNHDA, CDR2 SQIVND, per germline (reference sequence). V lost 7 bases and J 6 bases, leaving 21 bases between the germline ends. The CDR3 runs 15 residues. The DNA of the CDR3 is TGTGCCAGTACCATACCCGGGCCCAGTTTCCCTGAAGCTTTCTTT. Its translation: CASTIPGPSFPEAFF.

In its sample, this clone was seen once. This CDR3 is CAWSVRNSGRIIYNEQFF. The CDR3 DNA reads as TGTGCCTGGAGTGTACGTAATAGCGGGAGGATTATCTACAATGAGCAGTTCTTC. The chain uses TRBV30 and TRBJ2-1, with 10 bases aligning to TRBD2. This CDR3 comprises 18 residues. Germline CDR1 and CDR2: GTSNPN and SVGIG (reference sequence). After removal of 0 bases from V and 3 bases from J, the junction contained 11 bases not matched to a gene.

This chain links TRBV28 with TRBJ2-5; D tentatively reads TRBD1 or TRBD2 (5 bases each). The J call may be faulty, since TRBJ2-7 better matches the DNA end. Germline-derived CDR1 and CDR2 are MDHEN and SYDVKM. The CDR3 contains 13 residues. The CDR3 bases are TGTGCCAGCAGTAGGGACGGAATCTACGAGCAGTACTTC. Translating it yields CASSRDGIYEQYF.

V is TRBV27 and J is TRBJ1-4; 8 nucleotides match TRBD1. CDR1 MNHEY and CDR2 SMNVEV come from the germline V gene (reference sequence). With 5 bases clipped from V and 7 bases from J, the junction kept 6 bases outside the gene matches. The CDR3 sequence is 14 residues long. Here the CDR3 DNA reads TGTGCCAGCAGTGCTGCGGGGACAGGTGAAAAACTGTTTTTT. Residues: CASSAAGTGEKLFF. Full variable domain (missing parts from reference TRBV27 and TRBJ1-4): EAQVTQNPRYLITVTGKKLTVTCSQNMNHEYMSWYRQDPGLGLRQIYYSMNVEVTDKGDVPEGYKVSRKEKRNFPLILESPSPNQTSLYFCASSAAGTGEKLFFGSGTQLSVL.

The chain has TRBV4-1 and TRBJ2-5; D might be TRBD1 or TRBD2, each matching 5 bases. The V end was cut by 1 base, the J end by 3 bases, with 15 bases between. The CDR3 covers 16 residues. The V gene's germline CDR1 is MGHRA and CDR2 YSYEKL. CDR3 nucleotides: TGCGCCAGCAGCCAAGGACCGGGACGGTCCGAAGAGACCCAGTACTTC. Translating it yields CASSQGPGRSEETQYF.